Described below is a single T cell receptor beta chain sequence and its context. What antigen it recognizes has not been identified. No per-base quality is available; no much larger clone lies one base away. The data are from a study of blood T cell repertoires in COVID-19 (TCRdb year 2020). Some background on the complete study: Collaborator samples came from the United States, Italy and Spain and covered acute and convalescent phases of COVID-19. The prospective study material was composed of cDNA or gDNA derived from T cells, B-cell-depleted T cells, or PBMCs. Deeply sampled blood TCRbeta repertoires from subjects exposed to, actively infected with, or recovered from COVID-19 were included in the dataset. The repertoires were released in a freely available public database meant as a resource for research on the immune response to SARS-CoV-2. Samples came from the ongoing ImmuneRACE study (first 160 participants) plus 1,254 subjects from 6 global collaborators. Nearly every sample came with metadata listing a de-identified subject ID, COVID-19 status, age in years and sex. Where HLA class I and class II types were available, the types were taken from metadata supplied by the sample provider, not from assay-based typing. Results and caveats for the whole study, not just this receptor: The quantity of clinical and demographic metadata differed by source and by participant and was supplied without curation.

Collaborating institutions collected whole blood in K2EDTA tubes following their own protocols. For TCRbeta analysis, collaborators shipped samples as frozen whole blood, isolated PBMCs, or DNA extracted from either of those sample types. Trimming removed 3 bases from V and 6 bases from J; the gene matches leave 6 bases unexplained. Spanning cysteine to phenylalanine, the CDR3 consists of 15 amino acids. This entry keeps only the CDR3 DNA: 45 bases, framed from base 1. CDR1 is given as LGHNT and CDR2 as FRNRAP, both from the germline V gene. The immunoSEQ Assay, a bias-controlled multiplex PCR, was used to amplify TCRbeta CDR3 regions from genomic DNA. For the original study's pipeline: Within the assay, amplification of reference gene primers was used to estimate how many nucleated cells each sample contained. To quantify the absolute abundance of each unique TCRbeta CDR3 rearrangement, sequence reads were collapsed and filtered. For each sample, productive Simpson clonality was calculated by taking the square root of Simpson's diversity index across productive rearrangements. Not all clones reach the TCRdb copy of this immuneACCESS table, which keeps in-frame sequences only. Checked studies attribute under half of the gap to unresolved V genes and leave the rest unexplained. The DNA was the basis for D and trimming; V, J and clone size are from that table. Across this sample there are approximately 82,000 clones, with about 81% seen only once. The top ten clonotypes cover about 13% of the sample.

This receptor was obtained from a human donor in a cohort sampled during active COVID-19. Recombination connected TRBV12-5 to TRBJ2-2; 8 bases in the junction line up with TRBD1. Material for sequencing was peripheral blood. The DNA is TGTGCTAGTGGTTTCCAGGGGGCACTGTCCGGGGAGCTGTTTTTT. Translated, this is CASGFQGALSGELFF.